This T cell receptor (beta chain) is drawn from a study of response to subunit inactivated influenza vaccine. Losses at the gene ends were 3 bases for V and 7 bases for J; bases not matched to a gene: 6. Germline CDR1 is PRHDT and CDR2 is FYEKMQ (reference sequence). CDR3 length: 15 residues. From the RT-PCR reads, TCRdb called clonotypes with MiXCR, one entry per CDR3 protein. Of 550,000 to 650,000 distinct CDR3 sequences in the sample, approximately 10% are singletons; the top ten hold about a tenth. Study-wide findings and caveats: Authors suggested few new T cells are recruited by each seasonal influenza vaccination.

There are a few counts of this clonotype. Its antigen remains unidentified. The origin of this receptor is a man aged 45-60 years who received an inactivated influenza vaccine. The chain uses TRBV13 and TRBJ2-1, with 10 bases identical to TRBD2. The sample in question was PBMCs from blood, obtained on the day of vaccination. The CDR3 DNA reads as TGTGCCAGCAGCTTCCCGGGACTAGCGAGTAATGAGCAGTTCTTC. Its translation is CASSFPGLASNEQFF.